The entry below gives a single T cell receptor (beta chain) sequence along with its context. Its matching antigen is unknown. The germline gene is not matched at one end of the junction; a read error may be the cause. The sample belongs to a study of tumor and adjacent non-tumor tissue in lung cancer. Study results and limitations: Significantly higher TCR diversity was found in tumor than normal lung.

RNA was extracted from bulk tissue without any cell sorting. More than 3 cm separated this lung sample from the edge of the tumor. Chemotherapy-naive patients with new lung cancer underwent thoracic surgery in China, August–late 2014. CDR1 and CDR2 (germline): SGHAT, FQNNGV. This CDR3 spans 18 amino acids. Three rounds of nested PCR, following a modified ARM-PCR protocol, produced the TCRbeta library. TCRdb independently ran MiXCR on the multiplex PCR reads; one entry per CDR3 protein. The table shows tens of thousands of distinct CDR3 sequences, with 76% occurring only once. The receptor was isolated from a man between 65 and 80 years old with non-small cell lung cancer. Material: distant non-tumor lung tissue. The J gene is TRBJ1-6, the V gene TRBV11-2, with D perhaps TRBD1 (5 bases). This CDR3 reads CASSSRVWGSSYNSPLHF. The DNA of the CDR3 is TGTGCCAGCAGCTCCAGGGTCTGGGGTTCGTCCTATAATTCACCCCTCCATTTT.